This T cell receptor beta chain was profiled in a study of T cell responses to AZD1222 COVID-19 vaccine. Sequencing used immunoSEQ multiplex PCR; TCRdb keeps in-frame clones, though not all of them. The data show 100,000 to 150,000 clones, with less than 95% seen just once and about 4.5% held by the top ten. In this sample, this clone turned up a few times. Germline lookup yields CDR1 MDHEN and CDR2 SYDVKM. Trimming took off 8 bases at V and 0 bases at J, with 5 bases between the two ends. The CDR3 covers 12 residues. The specimen comprised peripheral blood, sampled on day 0 of MenACWY control vaccination. The rearrangement joins TRBV28 to TRBJ1-5; D remains ambiguous. This sequence originates from an adult in good health. Here the CDR3 DNA reads TGTGCCAGCTCCGGTAGCAATCAGCCCCAGCATTTT. Translating gives CASSGSNQPQHF.